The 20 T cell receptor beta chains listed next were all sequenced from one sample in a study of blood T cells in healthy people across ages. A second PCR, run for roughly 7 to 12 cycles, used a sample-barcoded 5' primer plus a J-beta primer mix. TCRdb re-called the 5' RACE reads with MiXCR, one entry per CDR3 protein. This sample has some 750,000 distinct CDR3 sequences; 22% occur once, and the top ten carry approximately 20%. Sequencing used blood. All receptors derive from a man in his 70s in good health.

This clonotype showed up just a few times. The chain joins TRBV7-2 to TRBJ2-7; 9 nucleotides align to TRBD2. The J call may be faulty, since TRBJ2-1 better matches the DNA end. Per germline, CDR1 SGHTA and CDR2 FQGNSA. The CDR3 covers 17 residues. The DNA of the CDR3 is TGTGCCAGCAGCTTCCACTCCGGGACTAGCAAGGGAAATGAGCAGTTCTTC. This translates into CASSFHSGTSKGNEQFF.

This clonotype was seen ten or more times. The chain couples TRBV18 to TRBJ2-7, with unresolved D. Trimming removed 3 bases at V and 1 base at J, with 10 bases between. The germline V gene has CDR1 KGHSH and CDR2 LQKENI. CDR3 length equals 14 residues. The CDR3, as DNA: TGTGCCAGCTCACCCATGGGCATATCCTACGAGCAGTACTTC. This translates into CASSPMGISYEQYF.

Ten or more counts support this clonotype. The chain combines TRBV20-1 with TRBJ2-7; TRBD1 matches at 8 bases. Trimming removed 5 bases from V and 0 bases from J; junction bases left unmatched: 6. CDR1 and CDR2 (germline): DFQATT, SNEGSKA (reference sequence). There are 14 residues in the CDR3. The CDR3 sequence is CSAHTGGTSYEQYF. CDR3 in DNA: TGCAGTGCTCATACAGGGGGTACCTCCTACGAGCAGTACTTC.

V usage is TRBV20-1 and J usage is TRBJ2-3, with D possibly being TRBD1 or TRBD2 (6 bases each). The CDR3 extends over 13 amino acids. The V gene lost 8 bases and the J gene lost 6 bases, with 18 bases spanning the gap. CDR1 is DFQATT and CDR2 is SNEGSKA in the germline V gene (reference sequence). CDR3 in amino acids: CSTTTGGPDTQYF. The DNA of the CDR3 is TGCAGTACAACAACCGGGGGCCCCGATACGCAGTATTTT.

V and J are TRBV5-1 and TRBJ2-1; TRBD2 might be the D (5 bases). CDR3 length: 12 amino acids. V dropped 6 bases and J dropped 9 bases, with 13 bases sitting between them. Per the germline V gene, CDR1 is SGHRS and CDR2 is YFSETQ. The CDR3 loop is CASKDFGTEQFF. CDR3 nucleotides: TGCGCCAGCAAGGACTTTGGCACTGAGCAGTTCTTC.

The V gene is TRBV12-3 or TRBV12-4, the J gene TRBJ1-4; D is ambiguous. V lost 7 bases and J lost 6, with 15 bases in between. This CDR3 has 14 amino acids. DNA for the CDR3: TGTGCCAGCATCAGCAGTGGGCAAGATGAAAAACTGTTTTTT. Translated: CASISSGQDEKLFF.

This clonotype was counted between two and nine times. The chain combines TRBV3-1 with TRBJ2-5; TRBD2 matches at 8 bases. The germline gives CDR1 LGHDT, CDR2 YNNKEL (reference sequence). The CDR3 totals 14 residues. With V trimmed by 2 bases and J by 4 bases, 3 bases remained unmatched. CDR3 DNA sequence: TGTGCCAGCAGCCAAAATAGCGGGGTAGAGACCCAGTACTTC. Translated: CASSQNSGVETQYF.

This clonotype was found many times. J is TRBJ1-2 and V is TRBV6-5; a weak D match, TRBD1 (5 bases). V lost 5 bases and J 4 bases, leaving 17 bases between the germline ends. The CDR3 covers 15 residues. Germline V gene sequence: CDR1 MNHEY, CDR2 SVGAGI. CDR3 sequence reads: CASSPEGPFGYGYTF. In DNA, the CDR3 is TGTGCCAGCAGTCCTGAGGGACCCTTTGGCTATGGCTACACCTTC.

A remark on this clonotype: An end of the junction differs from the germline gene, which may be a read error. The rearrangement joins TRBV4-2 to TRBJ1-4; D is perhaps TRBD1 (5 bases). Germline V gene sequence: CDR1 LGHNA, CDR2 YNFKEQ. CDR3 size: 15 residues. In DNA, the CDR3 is TGTGCCAGCAGGCGGGACCCTGGAACTAACGAAAAACTGTTTTTT. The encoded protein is CASRRDPGTNEKLFF.

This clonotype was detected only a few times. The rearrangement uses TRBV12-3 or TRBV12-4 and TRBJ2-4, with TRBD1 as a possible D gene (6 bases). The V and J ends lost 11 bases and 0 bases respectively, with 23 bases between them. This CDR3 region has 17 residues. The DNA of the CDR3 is TGTGCCTTCAGGGGACACCGGTCTTGCCTAGCCAAAAACATTCAGTACTTC. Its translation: CAFRGHRSCLAKNIQYF.

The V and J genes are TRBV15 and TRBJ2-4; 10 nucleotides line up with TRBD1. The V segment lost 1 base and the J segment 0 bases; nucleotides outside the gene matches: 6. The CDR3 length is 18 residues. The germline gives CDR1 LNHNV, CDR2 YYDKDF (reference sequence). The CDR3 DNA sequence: TGTGCCACCAGCAGAGGGACAGGGGGAGATCTAGCCAAAAACATTCAGTACTTC. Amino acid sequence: CATSRGTGGDLAKNIQYF.

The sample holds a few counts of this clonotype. As DNA, the CDR3 is TGTGCCAGCAGTGATGACAGGGAGGCTGGTCAGCCCCAGCATTTT. Translating gives CASSDDREAGQPQHF. The chain recombines TRBV2 with TRBJ1-5; 7 bases agree with TRBD1. This CDR3 has 15 amino acids. Germline CDR1 is SNHLY and CDR2 is FYNNEI. Trimming took 3 bases from V and 6 from J; bases not matched to a gene: 8.

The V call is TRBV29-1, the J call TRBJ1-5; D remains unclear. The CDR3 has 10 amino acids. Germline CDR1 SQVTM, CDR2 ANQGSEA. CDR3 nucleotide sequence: TGCACGGCAGGCGCTCAGCCCCAGCATTTT. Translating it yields CTAGAQPQHF. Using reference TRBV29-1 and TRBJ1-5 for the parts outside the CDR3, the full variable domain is SAVISQKPSRDICQRGTSLTIQCQVDSQVTMMFWYRQQPGQSLTLIATANQGSEATYESGFVIDKFPISRPNLTFSTLTVSNMSPEDSSIYLCTAGAQPQHFGDGTRLSIL.

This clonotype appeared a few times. The CDR3 region has the DNA TGTGCTGGGAGGAGTGACAACAATGAGCAGTTCTTC. This encodes CAGRSDNNEQFF. This chain joins TRBV28 and TRBJ2-1; D possibly corresponds to TRBD2 (6 bases). Germline CDR1 MDHEN, CDR2 SYDVKM. The CDR3 contains 12 residues.

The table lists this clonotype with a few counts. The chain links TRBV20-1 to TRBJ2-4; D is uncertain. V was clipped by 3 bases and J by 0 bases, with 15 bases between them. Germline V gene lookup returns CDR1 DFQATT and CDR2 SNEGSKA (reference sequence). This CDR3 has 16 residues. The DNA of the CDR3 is TGCAGTGCTAGCCCCGGTCAGAGGTTAGCCAAAAACATTCAGTACTTC. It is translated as CSASPGQRLAKNIQYF.

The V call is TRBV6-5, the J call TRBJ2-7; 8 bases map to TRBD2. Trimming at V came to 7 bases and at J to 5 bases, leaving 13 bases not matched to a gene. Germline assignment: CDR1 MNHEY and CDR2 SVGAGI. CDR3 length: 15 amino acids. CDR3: CASTISGSSSHEQYF. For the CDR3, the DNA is TGTGCCAGCACCATCAGCGGGAGCTCATCCCACGAGCAGTACTTC.

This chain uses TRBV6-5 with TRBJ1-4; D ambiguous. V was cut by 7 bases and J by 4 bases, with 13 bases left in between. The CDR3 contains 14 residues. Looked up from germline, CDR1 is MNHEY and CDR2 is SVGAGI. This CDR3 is CASNRLGDNEKLFF. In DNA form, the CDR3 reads TGTGCCAGCAACCGCCTCGGGGATAATGAAAAACTGTTTTTT.

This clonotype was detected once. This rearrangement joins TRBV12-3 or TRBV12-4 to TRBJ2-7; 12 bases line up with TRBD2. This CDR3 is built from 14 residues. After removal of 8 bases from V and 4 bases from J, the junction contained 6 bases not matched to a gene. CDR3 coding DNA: TGTGCCAGCGGGTTGACTAGCGGGAGTTACGAGCAGTACTTC. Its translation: CASGLTSGSYEQYF.

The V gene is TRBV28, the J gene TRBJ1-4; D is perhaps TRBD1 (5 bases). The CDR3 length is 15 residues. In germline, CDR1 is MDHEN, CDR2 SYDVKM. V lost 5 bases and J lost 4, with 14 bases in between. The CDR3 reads CASSTPRDLNEKLFF. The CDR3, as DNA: TGTGCCAGCAGTACCCCCCGGGACCTTAATGAAAAACTGTTTTTT.

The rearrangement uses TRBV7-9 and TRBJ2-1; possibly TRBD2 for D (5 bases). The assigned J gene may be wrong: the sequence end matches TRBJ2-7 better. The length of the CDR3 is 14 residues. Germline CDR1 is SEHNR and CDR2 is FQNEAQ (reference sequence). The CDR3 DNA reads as TGTGCCAGCAGCCCGGGTCAGCGGAATCCCGAGCAGTACTTC. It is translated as CASSPGQRNPEQYF.